What follows describes a single T cell receptor beta chain. Its antigen is not yet known. Qualities for individual bases were not recorded, and no much larger clone is one base off. TCRdb shows the sequencer as Illumina NovaSeq 6000. Using 5'RACE with constant-segment primers, TCRalpha and TCRbeta cDNA libraries were constructed, with sample barcodes and unique molecular identifiers added in the process. RNA was extracted from every sample with Trizol reagent. Library amplification was performed in two PCR steps, and a second sample barcode and Illumina TruSeq adapters were introduced in the second step. Sequencing of the libraries was done on an Illumina NovaSeq, producing 2 x 150 bp paired-end reads. From the authors' description of their analysis: The reads were demultiplexed and collapsed into UMI-guided consensus sequences using migec v1.2.7. With mixcr v2.1.11, UMI consensuses were aligned to TRA and TRB V and J templates and assembled into clonotypes. A clonotype was counted as expanded or contracted only when both edgeR and NoisET called the clonotype significant, with the noise models trained on biological replicates. For edgeR calls, the thresholds were a false discovery rate-adjusted p below 0.01 and a log2 fold-change of 1. As an exploratory analysis of dynamics, max-normalized trajectories of the 1000 most abundant clonotypes were examined by PCA with hierarchical clustering. The CD4 or CD8 phenotype of responding clones was assigned using the separately sequenced CD4+ and CD8+ repertoires. The public sequencing data were trimmed at Q25 with fastp and processed into clonotypes with MiXCR by TCRdb, which kept only in-frame beta chains. Under each unique CDR3 protein, matching rows form one entry showing the most common genes and DNA. It is TCRdb's table, rather than the study itself, that gives the V and J calls and clone size. A total of roughly 190,000 distinct CDR3 sequences appear in this sample, roughly 27% of them only once. About an eighth of the sample is taken by the ten largest.

This record comes from a study of T-cell memory formation after mild COVID-19 (TCRdb year 2021). At the level of the whole study: Most TCR sequence clusters were specific to one of the two donors. In a couple of donors, T-cell clones that expanded and contracted after mild COVID-19 were tracked by sequencing TCRalpha and TCRbeta repertoires over time. Two young, previously healthy adult volunteers, one female and one male, were included in the cohort.

At the junction V is shortened by 0 bases and J by 0 bases, with 11 bases in between. The germline V gene (reference sequence) sets CDR1 to DFQATT and CDR2 to SNEGSKA. From the cysteine up to the phenylalanine, the CDR3 has a length of 15 residues. The sequence is cut down to CDR3 DNA, 45 bases in frame from base 1. Findings and caveats that apply to the study as a whole: Only two mild cases were covered by the study, and larger cohorts that include severe cases with pre-infection samples were considered necessary. Contracting CD4+ clones were found mainly in CM and EM memory subsets, while CD8+ clones were enriched in EMRA. Clones contracting from day 15 to 85 had balanced CD4/CD8 phenotypes, while a second wave expanding from day 15 to 37 was biased towards CD4+. The detection of some responding clones in pre-infection memory suggests that pre-existing cross-reactive memory T cells joined the SARS-CoV-2 response. SARS-CoV-2 specificity was not confirmed for the second-wave clones peaking on day 37.

PBMCs were isolated by Ficoll-Paque density gradient centrifugation. This chain is built from TRBV20-1 and TRBJ1-1; there is no confident call for the D gene. This TCR was sampled from an adult woman who had mild COVID-19 (a few samples of this study predate the infection). The sample titles of this study are shuffled in the database, so cell type and time point are left out; the donor was told from shared clones. Sequenced sample: PBMCs or a T cell subset sorted from them (not recorded which). The CDR3 region: CSARDRHLMNTEAFF. The nucleotides are TGCAGTGCTAGAGATCGGCATCTCATGAACACTGAAGCTTTCTTT.